One and the same sample provided the 15 T cell receptor beta chains below, sequenced in a study of OX40 agonist ivuxolimab in advanced cancers. Produced via immunoSEQ multiplex PCR; TCRdb's table is partial and in-frame only. The top ten clones hold about a fifth of a sample with tens of thousands of clones, about 94% of them seen once. The specimen was CD4+ or CD8+ T cells sorted from blood, collected in a trial of the OX40 agonist ivuxolimab. These receptors were obtained from an adult with an advanced solid tumor such as melanoma, head and neck, liver or kidney cancer.

V is TRBV27 and J is TRBJ1-5; possibly TRBD1 for D (5 bases). Germline values: CDR1 MNHEY, CDR2 SMNVEV (reference sequence). The CDR3 length is 15 residues. The V end was cut by 3 bases, the J end by 0 bases, with 9 bases between. The CDR3: CASSFGASSNQPQHF. CDR3 sequence (DNA): TGTGCCAGCAGTTTCGGGGCCTCTAGCAATCAGCCCCAGCATTTT.

The chain couples TRBV4-1 to TRBJ1-4, with 11 bases matching TRBD1. J was trimmed by 6 bases and V by 1 base; bases with no gene match: 1. Germline V gene lookup returns CDR1 MGHRA and CDR2 YSYEKL. The CDR3 loop spans 15 amino acids. CDR3 amino acids: CASSQVGQGDEKLFF. The CDR3 DNA sequence: TGCGCCAGCAGCCAAGTGGGACAGGGGGATGAAAAACTGTTTTTT.

The genes are TRBV5-5 and TRBJ2-7, with D perhaps TRBD1 or TRBD2 (5 bases each). Germline assignment: CDR1 SGHKS and CDR2 YYEKEE (reference sequence). The ends were cut back, 0 bases at V and 2 bases at J, with 15 bases in the middle. The CDR3 runs 16 residues. Here the CDR3 DNA reads TGTGCCAGCAGCTTGGGGGGGTACGGGGCCGCCTACGAGCAGTACTTC. Translated, it gives CASSLGGYGAAYEQYF.

The J gene is TRBJ1-2, the V gene TRBV29-1, with D possibly TRBD1 on 5 matching bases. The CDR3 extends over 13 amino acids. Germline V gene data show CDR1 as SQVTM and CDR2 as ANQGSEA. V was clipped by 4 bases and J by 4 bases, with 13 bases between them. This CDR3 is CSVVAGFAYGYTF. The CDR3 nucleotides read TGCAGCGTTGTGGCAGGGTTCGCCTATGGCTACACCTTC.

CDR3: CASSAPIYRAGGSGQPQHF. CDR3 nucleotide sequence: TGTGCCAGCAGTGCTCCCATCTATAGGGCAGGGGGCTCGGGTCAGCCCCAGCATTTT. This chain links TRBV6-1 with TRBJ1-5; 8 bases fit TRBD1. There are 19 residues in the CDR3. Losses at the gene ends were 4 bases for V and 6 bases for J; bases not matched to a gene: 20. Germline lookup yields CDR1 MNHNS and CDR2 SASEGT.

J is TRBJ2-2 and V is TRBV9, with D possibly TRBD2 on 7 matching bases. CDR3 length: 16 amino acids. The germline V gene has CDR1 SGDLS and CDR2 YYNGEE. Trimming took 0 bases from V and 5 from J, leaving 14 bases between them. This CDR3 reads CASSVVSRGGTGELFF. CDR3 nucleotides: TGTGCCAGCAGCGTAGTATCCAGGGGAGGGACCGGGGAGCTGTTTTTT.

The chain has TRBV2 and TRBJ2-2; no clear D. The length of the CDR3 is 12 residues. CDR1 is SNHLY, CDR2 FYNNEI, per germline. The germline V and J ends were trimmed by 3 bases and 3 bases, with 2 bases remaining between them. The CDR3 DNA sequence: TGTGCCAGCAGTGAGCACACCGGGGAGCTGTTTTTT. Residues: CASSEHTGELFF.

V is TRBV4-3 and J is TRBJ2-5; D not resolved. The closer fit of TRBJ2-7 to the DNA end suggests the J call may be wrong. Germline lookup yields CDR1 LGHNA and CDR2 YSLEER. The CDR3 runs to 13 residues. The CDR3: CASSQGMRYEQYF. The CDR3 DNA follows: TGCGCCAGCAGCCAAGGGATGCGTTACGAGCAGTACTTC.

The rearrangement joins TRBV27 to TRBJ2-2, with a weak D call TRBD1 (5 bases). V lost 4 bases and J lost 3, with 9 bases in between. Looked up from germline, CDR1 is MNHEY and CDR2 is SMNVEV (reference sequence). The CDR3 loop spans 14 amino acids. CDR3 in DNA: TGTGCCAGCAGTTCCCAACAGGACACCGGGGAGCTGTTTTTT. This codes for CASSSQQDTGELFF.

The chain uses TRBV4-3 and TRBJ2-3, with D tentatively TRBD2 (6 bases). V was cut by 0 bases and J by 0 bases, with 10 bases left in between. CDR1 is LGHNA and CDR2 is YSLEER in the germline V gene. The CDR3 is 16 amino acids. In nucleotides, the CDR3 is TGCGCCAGCAGCCAAGAAGTAGGGAGGAGCACAGATACGCAGTATTTT. Encoded protein: CASSQEVGRSTDTQYF.

The chain employs TRBV5-5 and TRBJ2-7; D remains ambiguous. V lost 1 base and J lost 3, with 11 bases in between. CDR3 length: 14 amino acids. In germline, CDR1 is SGHKS, CDR2 YYEKEE (reference sequence). This chain's CDR3 is CASSLRADFYEQYF. As DNA, the CDR3 is TGTGCCAGCAGCTTGCGGGCTGATTTCTACGAGCAGTACTTC.

This clone was seen a single time. This chain uses TRBV7-3 with TRBJ2-7; 8 positions match TRBD1. The CDR3 contains 16 residues. V trimming: 6 bases; J trimming: 3 bases; junction bases outside the gene matches: 13. Germline CDR1 and CDR2: SGHTA and FQGTGA. In DNA, the CDR3 is TGTGCCAGCAGACACGACCCCGGGACAGGACGCTACGAGCAGTACTTC. Translation: CASRHDPGTGRYEQYF.

The chain is built from TRBV4-3 and TRBJ2-1; D possibly corresponds to TRBD2 (5 bases). Germline values: CDR1 LGHNA, CDR2 YSLEER. The CDR3 is 15 residues long. Trimming left V 1 base short and J 6 bases short, with 13 bases between. The DNA of the CDR3 is TGCGCCAGCAGCCAAGTAGTAGGACTCCTCAATGAGCAGTTCTTC. Translated, it gives CASSQVVGLLNEQFF.

This chain joins TRBV7-9 and TRBJ1-5; TRBD1 matches at 7 bases. The CDR3 has 15 residues. CDR1 is SEHNR and CDR2 is FQNEAQ in the germline V gene (reference sequence). V trimming: 5 bases; J trimming: 4 bases; junction bases outside the gene matches: 8. CDR3 bases: TGTGCCAGCAGCCCCCCGACAGGGTCGAATCAGCCCCAGCATTTT. This codes for CASSPPTGSNQPQHF.

The rearrangement uses TRBV7-2 and TRBJ2-1, with D perhaps TRBD2 (7 bases). This CDR3 spans 16 amino acids. V lost 6 bases, J lost 0 bases, and 15 bases lay in between. Per the germline V gene, CDR1 is SGHTA and CDR2 is FQGNSA. The DNA of the CDR3 is TGTGCCAGCAGAAAGGGGGGGTTCGGCTCCTACAATGAGCAGTTCTTC. Its translation is CASRKGGFGSYNEQFF. Variable domain in full (rest from reference TRBV7-2 and TRBJ2-1): GAGVSQSPSNKVTEKGKDVELRCDPISGHTALYWYRQSLGQGLEFLIYFQGNSAPDKSGLPSDRFSAERTGGSVSTLTIQRTQQEDSAVYLCASRKGGFGSYNEQFFGPGTRLTVL.